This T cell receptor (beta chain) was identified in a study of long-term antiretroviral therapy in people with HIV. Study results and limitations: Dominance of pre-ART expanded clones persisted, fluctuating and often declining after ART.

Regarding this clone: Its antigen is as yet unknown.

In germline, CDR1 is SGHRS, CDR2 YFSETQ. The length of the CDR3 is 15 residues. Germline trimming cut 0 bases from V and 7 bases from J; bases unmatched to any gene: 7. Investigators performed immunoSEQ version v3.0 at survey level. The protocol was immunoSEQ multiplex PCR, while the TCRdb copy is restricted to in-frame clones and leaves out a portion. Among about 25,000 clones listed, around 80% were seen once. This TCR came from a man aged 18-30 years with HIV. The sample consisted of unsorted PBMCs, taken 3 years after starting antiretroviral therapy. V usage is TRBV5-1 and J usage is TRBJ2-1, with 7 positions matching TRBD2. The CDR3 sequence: CASSLDPGGGNEQFF. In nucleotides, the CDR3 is TGCGCCAGCAGCTTGGATCCCGGCGGGGGTAATGAGCAGTTCTTC. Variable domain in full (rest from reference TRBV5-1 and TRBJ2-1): KAGVTQTPRYLIKTRGQQVTLSCSPISGHRSVSWYQQTPGQGLQFLFEYFSETQRNKGNFPGRFSGRQFSNSRSEMNVSTLELGDSALYLCASSLDPGGGNEQFFGPGTRLTVL.